Listed below are T cell receptor beta chains from one sample, sequenced in a study of T cells after yellow fever vaccination. TCRdb reprocessed the 5' RACE reads via MiXCR and lists one record per CDR3 protein. This sample yields over 10,000 distinct CDR3 sequences, of which under 6% are seen a single time; 0.7% to 1% belongs to the top ten. The input for sequencing was PBMCs, either bulk or a sorted T-cell subset (CD4+, CD8+, memory, or dextramer-sorted; not recorded which), taken on the day of the yellow fever booster vaccination. The receptors here all came from a man younger than 45 who received the YFV17D yellow fever vaccine. The CDR3 runs from the conserved cysteine through the conserved F or W. The D gene is left open where the match is weak. Not every row has a clone size; where given, it reads once, few, many or a size class.

d_gene,abundance,j_gene,v_gene,CDR3nt,CDR3aa
TRBD2,many,TRBJ2-3,TRBV20-1,TGCAGTGCTAGGGGGTCTAGCGGGAGGGCCGCAGATACGCAGTATTTT,CSARGSSGRAADTQYF
TRBD2,medium-sized,TRBJ2-2,TRBV5-4,TGTGCCAGCAGCTTAGGACTAGCGGGAGCCACGAACACCGGGGAGCTGTTTTTT,CASSLGLAGATNTGELFF
.,many,TRBJ1-1,TRBV20-1,TGCAGTGCTCGACCACTGAGAGCTTTCTTT,CSARPLRAFF
.,many,TRBJ2-7,TRBV29-1,TGCAGCGTTGAAAGTGGGAGGAGGTCCGAGCAGTACTTC,CSVESGRRSEQYF
TRBD2,many,TRBJ2-4,TRBV6-5,TGTGCCAGCAGTTACTCAGGGACTAGCGGGAGCAGGGGCGGCATTCAGTACTTC,CASSYSGTSGSRGGIQYF
.,many,TRBJ2-4,TRBV20-1,TGCAGTGCTAGAGGCGGGTCGGCCAAAAACATTCAGTACTTC,CSARGGSAKNIQYF
.,many,TRBJ2-7,TRBV30,TGTGCCTGGAAGAAGGGTCCGAGCGCCTACGAGCAGTACTTC,CAWKKGPSAYEQYF
.,many,TRBJ2-1,TRBV19,TGTGCCAGCCAAGAAGGGTGGTCGTCGGGGAAAAGCAATGAGCAGTTCTTC,CASQEGWSSGKSNEQFF
.,.,TRBJ2-3,TRBV2,TGTGCCTGCTGTTCAGAACTCAGCGGACCTAGCACAGATACGCAGTATTTT,CACCSELSGPSTDTQYF
.,many,TRBJ1-5,TRBV27,TGTGCCAGCAGCTCTTCCCTCGCGGCGGGGGGAGGCGGCCGGCATTTT,CASSSSLAAGGGGRHF
TRBD2,medium-sized,TRBJ2-5,TRBV6-5,TGTGCCAGCAGTTACTCGGGACTAGAAGGGGAGACCCAGTACTTC,CASSYSGLEGETQYF
.,many,TRBJ2-4,TRBV6-2/TRBV6-3,TGTGCCAGCAGTCGGGACAGCGGGACCCTAGCCAAAAACATTCAGTACTTC,CASSRDSGTLAKNIQYF
TRBD2,many,TRBJ2-2,TRBV29-1,TGCAGCGTTGCCCCGGGACTAGCGGGAGGTAACACCGGGGAGCTGTTTTTT,CSVAPGLAGGNTGELFF
.,many,TRBJ1-2,TRBV30,TGTGCCTGGAGTGTAGTGGGCGGCTACACCTTC,CAWSVVGGYTF
.,many,TRBJ2-1,TRBV6-2/TRBV6-3,TGTGCCAGCAGTTCTCAAGGAAATGAGCAGTTCTTC,CASSSQGNEQFF
.,medium-sized,TRBJ2-5,TRBV5-4,TGTGCCAGCAGCTTGGTGGGGCTCTCTGAGACCCAGTACTTC,CASSLVGLSETQYF
TRBD2,many,TRBJ2-2,TRBV30,TGTGCCTGCACACGACCCTCCTCGGGAGGCCCGCTTGGGGAGCTGTTTTTT,CACTRPSSGGPLGELFF
.,medium-sized,TRBJ2-2,TRBV6-1,TGTGCCAGCAGGGGAATATTCCTGAACACCGGGGAGCTGTTTTTT,CASRGIFLNTGELFF
.,many,TRBJ1-5,TRBV19,TGTGCCAGTAGACAACAGGGCAGCAATCAGCCCCAGCATTTT,CASRQQGSNQPQHF
.,.,TRBJ1-1,TRBV11-2,TGTGCCAGCAGCTTTTCAGGGCCTTCCGAAGCTTTCTTT,CASSFSGPSEAFF
TRBD1,many,TRBJ1-4,TRBV5-5,TGTGCCAGCAGCTTTTGGGACAGGGGTAATGAAAAACTGTTTTTT,CASSFWDRGNEKLFF
TRBD1,medium-sized,TRBJ1-1,TRBV30,TGTGCCTGGATAAGGGACAGAAACACTGAAGCTTTCTTT,CAWIRDRNTEAFF
.,many,TRBJ2-1,TRBV12-3/TRBV12-4,TGTGCCAGCAGGGGCCGACTAGAATGGAATGAGCAGTTCTTC,CASRGRLEWNEQFF
.,many,TRBJ2-7,TRBV29-1,TGCAGCGTGAGTTTTAGGGTCGGGGACGAGCAGTACTTC,CSVSFRVGDEQYF
TRBD2,many,TRBJ2-2,TRBV12-3/TRBV12-4,TGTGCCAGCAGTTTACTAGCGGGAGTGAGTACCGGGGAGCTGTTTTTT,CASSLLAGVSTGELFF
.,many,TRBJ2-7,TRBV5-6,TGTGCCAGCAGCTTATTTGGCGGAAACCTATACGAGCAGTACTTC,CASSLFGGNLYEQYF
.,many,TRBJ1-1,TRBV18,TGTGCCAGCTCACGGGTGGCCACCACTGAAGCTTTCTTT,CASSRVATTEAFF
.,medium-sized,TRBJ2-1,TRBV20-1,TGCAGTGCTAGCAGGGGTTTAAATGAGCAGTTCTTC,CSASRGLNEQFF
TRBD1,medium-sized,TRBJ2-5,TRBV29-1,TGCAGCGCGATGGGACAGGGAGAGGAGACCCAGTACTTC,CSAMGQGEETQYF
TRBD2,many,TRBJ2-1,TRBV5-5,TGTGCCAGCAGCTTTTTGATGCCCGGGACTAGCGGAAACAATGAGCAGTTCTTC,CASSFLMPGTSGNNEQFF
TRBD1,many,TRBJ1-4,TRBV9,TGTGCCAGCAGCGCTCTGACAGGGACGAATGAAAAACTGTTTTTT,CASSALTGTNEKLFF
.,medium-sized,TRBJ2-5,TRBV29-1,TGCAGCGTAAGGAGGACGGAGCAAGAGACCCAGTACTTC,CSVRRTEQETQYF
.,many,TRBJ2-3,TRBV20-1,TGCAGTGCTAGGTCAGGAATAGATACGCAGTATTTT,CSARSGIDTQYF
TRBD2,medium-sized,TRBJ2-2,TRBV5-1,TGCGCCAGCAGATTAGCGGGAGGGCCCACCGGGGAGCTGTTTTTT,CASRLAGGPTGELFF
TRBD1,many,TRBJ2-5,TRBV10-3,TGTGCCATCAGTGCCGGGACAGGGGAAGAGACCCAGTACTTC,CAISAGTGEETQYF
TRBD2,medium-sized,TRBJ2-1,TRBV7-2,TGTGCCAGCAGCCCTGGAAAGCGGGAGGGCCATGAGCAGTTCTTC,CASSPGKREGHEQFF
.,many,TRBJ2-1,TRBV18,TGTGCCAGCTCACCAGGGTTAAGCTCCTACAATGAGCAGTTCTTC,CASSPGLSSYNEQFF
TRBD1,many,TRBJ1-1,TRBV15,TGTGCCACCAGCGGAAAGACAGGGTCGGAAACTGAAGCTTTCTTT,CATSGKTGSETEAFF
.,.,TRBJ2-1,TRBV6-9,TGTGCGGCCTTTTATTTTCGCAGTTACTCCTACAATGAGCAGTTCTTC,CAAFYFRSYSYNEQFF
TRBD2,many,TRBJ2-7,TRBV28,TGTGCCAGCAGTCCCCCTACTAGCGGGAGTGTGCAGTACTTC,CASSPPTSGSVQYF
TRBD1,many,TRBJ1-6,TRBV6-1,TGTGCCAGCAGTGAGACCGGGACAGGGAATTCACCCCTCCACTTT,CASSETGTGNSPLHF
.,few,TRBJ1-1,TRBV7-2,TGTGCCAGCAGCTTAATCCCGAACACTGAAGCTTTCTTT,CASSLIPNTEAFF